This T cell receptor (beta chain) appears in the sequencing data of a study of T cell changes during pregnancy in multiple sclerosis. The V gene's germline CDR1 is SEHNR and CDR2 FQNEAQ (reference sequence). Trimming removed 0 bases from V and 4 bases from J, with 6 bases in between. CDR3 length equals 13 residues. Generated by immunoSEQ multiplex PCR, the TCRdb table keeps only in-frame clones and is missing some. The data contain tens of thousands of clones, approximately 94% of them singletons. The sequencing used CD4+ T cells from peripheral blood mononuclear cells, collected before pregnancy. The sequence derives from a female donor with multiple sclerosis, enrolled in a pregnancy study. V and J are TRBV7-9 and TRBJ1-2; the D gene is possibly TRBD1 (6 bases). The DNA for the CDR3 is TGTGCCAGCAGCTTAGCCAGGGGCTATGGCTACACCTTC. Its translation is CASSLARGYGYTF. Supplemented by reference TRBV7-9 and TRBJ1-2, the full variable domain reads DTGVSQNPRHKITKRGQNVTFRCDPISEHNRLYWYRQTLGQGPEFLTYFQNEAQLEKSRLLSDRFSAERPKGSFSTLEIQRTEQGDSAMYLCASSLARGYGYTFGSGTRLTVV.